This T cell receptor (beta chain) comes out of a study of blood T cell repertoires in COVID-19. Assay: immunoSEQ multiplex PCR; the TCRdb copy retains only in-frame clones and omits some. This table holds 150,000 or so clones, roughly 80% found once. Sample: peripheral blood. This TCR was recovered from an elderly woman with acute or convalescent COVID-19.

The DNA of the CDR3 is TGTGCCAGCAGCGTAGGCTCAGGGTTGACTGAAGCTTTCTTT. Translated: CASSVGSGLTEAFF. The chain uses TRBV9 and TRBJ1-1, with D possibly being TRBD1 (5 bases). Germline loops: CDR1 SGDLS, CDR2 YYNGEE. The germline V and J ends were trimmed by 0 bases and 5 bases, with 11 bases remaining between them. This CDR3 spans 14 amino acids.